This T cell receptor (beta chain) was documented in a study of beta chain features in type 1 diabetes. Study-level results: For type 1 diabetes patients, VDJ junctions showed fewer insertions and more deletions. High-TCR-expressing cells could be over-represented by cDNA sequencing.

For this clone: The antigen is undetermined.

The investigators reverse transcribed all of the isolated RNA, so they sequenced expressed TCRB transcripts. There were approximately 3.7 million reads on average in the naive, central memory and regulatory T cell samples. Using immunoSEQ multiplex PCR, the repertoire was profiled, and TCRdb retains in-frame clones only, with some absent. The repertoire includes around 500,000 clones, approximately 10% of them detected once, and 0.045% to 0.06% sits in the top ten. CDR3 length: 11 amino acids. With 4 bases removed from V and 4 bases from J, the gap between germline ends came to 7 bases. CDR1 and CDR2 (germline): DFQATT, SNEGSKA (reference sequence).

V gene TRBV20-1 combines with J gene TRBJ2-5; D is uncertain. This TCR came from a woman younger than 30 in good health. The sample comprised naive CD4+ T cells from blood. The CDR3 nucleotides read TGCAGTGCTAAGATCGTAGAGACCCAGTACTTC. Protein product: CSAKIVETQYF.